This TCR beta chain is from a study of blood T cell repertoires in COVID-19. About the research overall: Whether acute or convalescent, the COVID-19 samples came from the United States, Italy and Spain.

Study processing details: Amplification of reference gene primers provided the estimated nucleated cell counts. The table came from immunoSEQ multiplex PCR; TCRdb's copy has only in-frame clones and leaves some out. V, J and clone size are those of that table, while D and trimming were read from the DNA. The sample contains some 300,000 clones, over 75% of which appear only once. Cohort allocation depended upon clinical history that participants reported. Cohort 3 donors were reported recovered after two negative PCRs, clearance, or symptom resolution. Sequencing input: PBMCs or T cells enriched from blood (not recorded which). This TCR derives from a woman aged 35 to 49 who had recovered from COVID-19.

For the CDR3, the DNA is TGTGCCAGCAGTCGGACAGGGGCCACCTATGGCTACACCTTC. Its protein is CASSRTGATYGYTF. The V call is TRBV2, the J call TRBJ1-2, with TRBD1 matching over 9 bases. The CDR3 has 14 residues. Germline trimming cut 5 bases from V and 4 bases from J; bases unmatched to any gene: 5. The germline gives CDR1 SNHLY, CDR2 FYNNEI.